The 9 T cell receptor beta chains reported below all come from one sample, sequenced in a study of cytomegalovirus exposure and HLA in healthy donors (dated 2017 in TCRdb). The library was made by the immunoSEQ multiplex PCR assay. For the multiplex PCR, a mixture combining 60 forward primers for TCR Vbeta segments and 13 reverse primers for TCR Jbeta segments was used. Here the immuneACCESS table is served through TCRdb, limited to in-frame sequences with V and J called. Missing clones are a known gap in these copies; in checked studies unresolved V genes cover under half, and the rest lacks a known reason. This sample has roughly 110,000 clones in its table, and 65% to 75% of those were observed once. The top ten clonotypes cover 2.5% to 3.5% of the sample. The sample consisted of PBMCs. Receptors originate from a female donor in good health and CMV-seronegative.

The V call is TRBV27, the J call TRBJ1-2, with D tentatively TRBD1 (5 bases). This CDR3 is built from 13 residues. CDR1 and CDR2 from the germline V gene are MNHEY and SMNVEV (reference sequence). Trimming pared 5 bases from V and 6 bases from J, leaving 13 bases between. CDR3 in DNA: TGTGCCAGCAGTGCGTCAGGGAAAAATGGCTACACCTTC. Its translation is CASSASGKNGYTF.

In this sample, this clone turned up a few times. The chain uses TRBV27 and TRBJ1-5, with TRBD1 as a possible D gene (6 bases). CDR1 and CDR2 (germline): MNHEY, SMNVEV (reference sequence). V was trimmed by 5 bases and J by 3 bases, leaving 17 bases between them. The CDR3 is 16 amino acids. The DNA for the CDR3 is TGTGCCAGCAGTAGGACGGGGGGCGCTCCCAATCAGCCCCAGCATTTT. Amino acids: CASSRTGGAPNQPQHF.

This clone was seen at least ten times. The chain employs TRBV12-2 and TRBJ2-6; the D call in the table, TRBD1, was not verified against the DNA. TRBV12-2 corresponds to a pseudogene. CDR3 size: 16 residues. The CDR3 bases are TGTGCAAGTCGTTCTCAGGGGTGCTCTGGGGCCAACGTCCTGACTTTC. Translation: CASRSQGCSGANVLTF.

V and J are TRBV27 and TRBJ2-7, with TRBD2 matching over 12 bases. CDR3 length: 17 residues. V trimming: 2 bases; J trimming: 5 bases; junction bases outside the gene matches: 10. Germline V gene sequence: CDR1 MNHEY, CDR2 SMNVEV (reference sequence). CDR3 sequence (DNA): TGTGCCAGCAGTTTACGGGCTAGCGGGAGGGGGGTCCACGAGCAGTACTTC. Translating gives CASSLRASGRGVHEQYF.

The gene calls are TRBV20-1 and TRBJ2-1; 8 bases agree with TRBD1. Germline assignment: CDR1 DFQATT and CDR2 SNEGSKA (reference sequence). V lost 5 bases, J lost 8 bases, and 2 bases stayed unmatched. This CDR3 comprises 11 residues. The CDR3 coding sequence is TGCAGTGCTGGACAGGGAGATGAGCAGTTCTTC. This codes for CSAGQGDEQFF.

The genes are TRBV10-3 and TRBJ1-1; weak D call: TRBD1 (6 bases). This CDR3 contains 15 residues. V lost 2 bases to trimming and J lost 1 base, with 11 bases between them. Germline CDR1 and CDR2: ENHRY and SYGVKD. CDR3: CAISEAPGQNTEAFF. CDR3 nucleotides: TGTGCCATCAGTGAGGCCCCGGGACAGAACACTGAAGCTTTCTTT.

V gene TRBV19 combines with J gene TRBJ2-3, with 10 bases that match TRBD2. The germline V gene encodes CDR1 LNHDA and CDR2 SQIVND (reference sequence). V lost 5 bases and J lost 7; bases outside the gene matches: 9. This CDR3 region has 15 residues. The CDR3 sequence is CASSQGASGRNTQYF. CDR3 sequence (DNA): TGTGCCAGTAGTCAGGGGGCTAGCGGGAGAAATACGCAGTATTTT. Using reference TRBV19 and TRBJ2-3 for the parts outside the CDR3, the full variable domain is DGGITQSPKYLFRKEGQNVTLSCEQNLNHDAMYWYRQDPGQGLRLIYYSQIVNDFQKGDIAEGYSVSREKKESFPLTVTSAQKNPTAFYLCASSQGASGRNTQYFGPGTRLTVL.

The chain joins TRBV19 to TRBJ2-1; 7 bases fit TRBD2. Germline lookup yields CDR1 LNHDA and CDR2 SQIVND (reference sequence). This CDR3 spans 16 amino acids. J gave up 1 base and V 4 bases, and 7 bases lay outside the gene matches. The CDR3: CASSTLRGVSYNEQFF. In nucleotides, the CDR3 is TGTGCCAGTAGTACCCTTCGGGGGGTATCCTACAATGAGCAGTTCTTC.

This clone turned up a few times. For the CDR3, the DNA is TGCGCCAGCAGCCAATTACAGGGCGAGCTCCAGCCCCAGCATTTT. Translation: CASSQLQGELQPQHF. The chain couples TRBV4-1 to TRBJ1-5; TRBD1 is a possible D gene (6 bases). Germline-derived CDR1 and CDR2 are MGHRA and YSYEKL. V was shortened by 2 bases and J by 7 bases, with 15 bases between the two germline ends. The CDR3 length is 15 residues.